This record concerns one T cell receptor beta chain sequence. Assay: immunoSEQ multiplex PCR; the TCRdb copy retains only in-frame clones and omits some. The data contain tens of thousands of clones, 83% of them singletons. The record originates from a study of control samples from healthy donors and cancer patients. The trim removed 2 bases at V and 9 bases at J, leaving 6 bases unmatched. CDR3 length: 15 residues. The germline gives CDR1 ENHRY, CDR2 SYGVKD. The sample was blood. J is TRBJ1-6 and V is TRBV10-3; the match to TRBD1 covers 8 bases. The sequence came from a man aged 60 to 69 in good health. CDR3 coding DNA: TGTGCCATCAGTGAGGCAGGGGGCCTGGGTTCACCCCTCCACTTT. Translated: CAISEAGGLGSPLHF.